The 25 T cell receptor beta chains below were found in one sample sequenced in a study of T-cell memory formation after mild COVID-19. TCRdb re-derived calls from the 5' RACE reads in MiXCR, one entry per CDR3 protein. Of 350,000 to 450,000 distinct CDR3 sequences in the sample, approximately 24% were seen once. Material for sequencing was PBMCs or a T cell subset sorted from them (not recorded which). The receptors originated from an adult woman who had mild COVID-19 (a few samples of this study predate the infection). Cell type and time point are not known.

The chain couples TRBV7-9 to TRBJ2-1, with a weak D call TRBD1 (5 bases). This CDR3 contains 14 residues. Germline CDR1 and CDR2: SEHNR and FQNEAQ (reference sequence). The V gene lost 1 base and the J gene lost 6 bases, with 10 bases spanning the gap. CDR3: CASSLVPGPNEQFF. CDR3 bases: TGTGCCAGCAGCTTAGTTCCAGGGCCCAATGAGCAGTTCTTC.

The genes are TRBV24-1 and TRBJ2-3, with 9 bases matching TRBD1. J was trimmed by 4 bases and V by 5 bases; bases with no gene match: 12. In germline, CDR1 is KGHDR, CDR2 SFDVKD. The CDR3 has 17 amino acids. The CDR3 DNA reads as TGTGCCACCAGTGCACATACCGGGACAGGGTGGGCAGATACGCAGTATTTT. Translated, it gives CATSAHTGTGWADTQYF.

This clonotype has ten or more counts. The DNA for the CDR3 is TGTGCCTGGAGTGGCGGACAGCCGGTTTTAGTGGGACCCAAAAACATTCAGTACTTC. Amino acid sequence: CAWSGGQPVLVGPKNIQYF. V usage is TRBV30 and J usage is TRBJ2-4; tentatively, D is TRBD1 (6 bases). The germline CDR1 and CDR2 sequences are GTSNPN and SVGIG (reference sequence). V lost 1 base and J 2 bases, leaving 24 bases between the germline ends. The CDR3 spans 19 residues.

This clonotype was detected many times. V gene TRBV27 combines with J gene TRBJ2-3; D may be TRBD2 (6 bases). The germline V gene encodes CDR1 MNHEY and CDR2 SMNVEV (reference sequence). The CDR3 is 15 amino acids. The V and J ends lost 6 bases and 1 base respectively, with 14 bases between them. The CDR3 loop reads CASRSPGLGTDTQYF. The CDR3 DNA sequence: TGTGCCAGCAGATCACCGGGACTGGGCACAGATACGCAGTATTTT.

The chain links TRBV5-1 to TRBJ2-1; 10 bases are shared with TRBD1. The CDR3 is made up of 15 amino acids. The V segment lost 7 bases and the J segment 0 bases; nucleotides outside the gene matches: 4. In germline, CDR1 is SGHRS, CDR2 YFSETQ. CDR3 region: CASGGQGISYNEQFF. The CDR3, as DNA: TGCGCCAGCGGGGGACAGGGGATCTCCTACAATGAGCAGTTCTTC.

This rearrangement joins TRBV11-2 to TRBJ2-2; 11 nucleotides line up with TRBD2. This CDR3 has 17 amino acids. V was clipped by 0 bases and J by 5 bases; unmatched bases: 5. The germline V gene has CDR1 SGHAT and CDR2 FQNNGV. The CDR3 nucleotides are TGTGCCAGCAGCTTAGAAGTAGCGGGAGGGAGAACCGGGGAGCTGTTTTTT. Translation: CASSLEVAGGRTGELFF.

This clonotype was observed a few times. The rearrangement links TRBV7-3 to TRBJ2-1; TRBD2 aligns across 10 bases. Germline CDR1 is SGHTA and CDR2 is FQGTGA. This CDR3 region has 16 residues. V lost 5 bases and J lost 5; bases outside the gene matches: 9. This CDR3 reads CASSHRLAGDHNEQFF. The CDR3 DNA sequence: TGTGCCAGCAGCCACCGACTAGCGGGCGACCACAATGAGCAGTTCTTC.

The CDR3 DNA sequence: TGTGCCAGCAGCCTAAGGGTGGGACTAGGGGCAGATACGCAGTATTTT. Translation gives CASSLRVGLGADTQYF. This chain links TRBV7-2 with TRBJ2-3; 8 positions agree with TRBD2. The CDR3 consists of 16 residues. V was clipped by 5 bases and J by 4 bases; unmatched bases: 11. CDR1 SGHTA and CDR2 FQGNSA come from the germline V gene.

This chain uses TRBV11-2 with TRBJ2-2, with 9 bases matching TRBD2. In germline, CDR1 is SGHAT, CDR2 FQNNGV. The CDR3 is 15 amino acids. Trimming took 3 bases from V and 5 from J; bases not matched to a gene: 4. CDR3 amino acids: CASSLALAGTGELFF. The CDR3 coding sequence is TGTGCCAGCAGCTTGGCTCTAGCGGGGACCGGGGAGCTGTTTTTT.

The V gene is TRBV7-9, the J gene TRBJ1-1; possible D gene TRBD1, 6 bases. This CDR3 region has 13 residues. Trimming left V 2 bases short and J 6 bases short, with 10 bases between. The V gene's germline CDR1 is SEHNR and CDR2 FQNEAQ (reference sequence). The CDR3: CASSLLGGAEAFF. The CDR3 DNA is TGTGCCAGCAGCTTACTGGGGGGCGCTGAAGCTTTCTTT. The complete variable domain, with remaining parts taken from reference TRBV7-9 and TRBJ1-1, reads DTGVSQNPRHKITKRGQNVTFRCDPISEHNRLYWYRQTLGQGPEFLTYFQNEAQLEKSRLLSDRFSAERPKGSFSTLEIQRTEQGDSAMYLCASSLLGGAEAFFGQGTRLTVV.

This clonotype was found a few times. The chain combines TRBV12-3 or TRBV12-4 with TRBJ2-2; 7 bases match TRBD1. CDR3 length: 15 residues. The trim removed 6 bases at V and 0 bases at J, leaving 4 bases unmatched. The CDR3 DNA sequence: TGTGCCAGCAGGCTACAGGGGACGAACACCGGGGAGCTGTTTTTT. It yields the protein CASRLQGTNTGELFF.

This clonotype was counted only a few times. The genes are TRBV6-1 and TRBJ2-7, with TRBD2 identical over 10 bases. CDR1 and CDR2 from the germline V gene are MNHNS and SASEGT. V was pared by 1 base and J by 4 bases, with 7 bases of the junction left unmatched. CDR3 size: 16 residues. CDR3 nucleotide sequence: TGTGCCAGCAGTGAAGTGTGGGCTAGCGGGAGTTACGAGCAGTACTTC. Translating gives CASSEVWASGSYEQYF.

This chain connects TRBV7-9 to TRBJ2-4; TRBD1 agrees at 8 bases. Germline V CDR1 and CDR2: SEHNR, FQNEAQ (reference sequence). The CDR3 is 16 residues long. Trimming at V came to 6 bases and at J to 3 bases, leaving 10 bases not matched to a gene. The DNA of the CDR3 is TGTGCCAGCAGAGGGACAGGTTTTTTGGACAAAAACATTCAGTACTTC. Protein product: CASRGTGFLDKNIQYF.

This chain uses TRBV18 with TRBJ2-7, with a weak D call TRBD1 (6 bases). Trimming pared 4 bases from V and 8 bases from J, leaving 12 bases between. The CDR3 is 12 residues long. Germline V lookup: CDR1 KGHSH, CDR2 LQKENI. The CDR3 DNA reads TGTGCCAGCTCACAGAGACAGGAACAGCAGTACTTC. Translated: CASSQRQEQQYF.

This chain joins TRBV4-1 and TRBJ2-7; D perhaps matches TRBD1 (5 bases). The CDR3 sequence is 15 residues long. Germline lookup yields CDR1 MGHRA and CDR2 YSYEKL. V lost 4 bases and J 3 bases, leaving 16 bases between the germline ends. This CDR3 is CASSPWLQGSYEQYF. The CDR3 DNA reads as TGCGCCAGCAGCCCCTGGCTCCAGGGCAGCTACGAGCAGTACTTC.

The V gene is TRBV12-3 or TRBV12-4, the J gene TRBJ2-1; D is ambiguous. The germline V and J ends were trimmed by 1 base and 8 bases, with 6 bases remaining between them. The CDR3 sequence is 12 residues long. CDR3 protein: CASSLVVYEQFF. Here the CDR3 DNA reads TGTGCCAGCAGTTTAGTGGTCTATGAGCAGTTCTTC.

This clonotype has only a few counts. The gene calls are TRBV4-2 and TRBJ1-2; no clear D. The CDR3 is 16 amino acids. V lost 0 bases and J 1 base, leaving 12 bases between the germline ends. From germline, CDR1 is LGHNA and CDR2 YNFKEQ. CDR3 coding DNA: TGTGCCAGCAGCCAAGATCCAGTCTCCGATAACTATGGCTACACCTTC. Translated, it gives CASSQDPVSDNYGYTF.

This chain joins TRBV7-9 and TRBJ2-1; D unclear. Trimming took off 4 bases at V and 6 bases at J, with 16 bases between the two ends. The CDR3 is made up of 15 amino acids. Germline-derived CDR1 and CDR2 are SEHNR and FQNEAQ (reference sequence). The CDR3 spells CASSSSFWELNEQFF. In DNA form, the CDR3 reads TGTGCCAGCAGCTCCAGCTTCTGGGAACTCAATGAGCAGTTCTTC.

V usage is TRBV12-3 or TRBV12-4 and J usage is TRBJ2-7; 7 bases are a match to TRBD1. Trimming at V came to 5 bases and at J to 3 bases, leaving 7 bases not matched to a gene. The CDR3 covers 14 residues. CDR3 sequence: CASSRGPIYYEQYF. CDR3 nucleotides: TGTGCCAGCAGTAGGGGGCCCATTTACTACGAGCAGTACTTC.

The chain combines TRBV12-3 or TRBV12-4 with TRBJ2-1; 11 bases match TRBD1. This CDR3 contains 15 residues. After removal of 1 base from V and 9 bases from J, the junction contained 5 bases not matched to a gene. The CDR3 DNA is TGTGCCAGCAGTTTAGGGGACAGGGGGTATAGTGAGCAGTTCTTC. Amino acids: CASSLGDRGYSEQFF.

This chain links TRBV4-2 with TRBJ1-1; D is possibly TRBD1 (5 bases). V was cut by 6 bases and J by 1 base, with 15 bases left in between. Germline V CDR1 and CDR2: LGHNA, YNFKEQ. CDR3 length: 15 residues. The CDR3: CASSPRGQGNTEAFF. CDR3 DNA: TGTGCCAGCAGTCCAAGGGGTCAGGGGAACACTGAAGCTTTCTTT.

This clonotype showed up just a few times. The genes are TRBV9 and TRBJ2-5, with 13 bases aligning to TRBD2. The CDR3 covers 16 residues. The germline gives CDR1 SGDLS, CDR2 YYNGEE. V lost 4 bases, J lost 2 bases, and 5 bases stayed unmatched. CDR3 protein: CASSPRLAGGQETQYF. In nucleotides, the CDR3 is TGTGCCAGCAGCCCACGACTAGCGGGAGGACAAGAGACCCAGTACTTC.

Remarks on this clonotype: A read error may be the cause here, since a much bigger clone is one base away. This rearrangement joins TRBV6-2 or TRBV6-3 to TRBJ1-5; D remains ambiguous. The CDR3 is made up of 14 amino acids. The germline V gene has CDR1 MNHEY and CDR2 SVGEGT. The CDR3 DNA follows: TGTGACAGCAGCAACAGCGGGTTCAATCAGCCCCAGCATTTT. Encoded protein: CDSSNSGFNQPQHF.

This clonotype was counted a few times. Here the CDR3 reads CASTPGPTVGTEAFF. The CDR3 nucleotides are TGCGCCAGCACCCCGGGGCCTACAGTCGGCACTGAAGCTTTCTTT. The chain recombines TRBV5-1 with TRBJ1-1, with TRBD1 as a possible D gene (5 bases). The germline V gene encodes CDR1 SGHRS and CDR2 YFSETQ. The CDR3 sequence is 15 residues long. V was pared by 6 bases and J by 4 bases, with 19 bases between.

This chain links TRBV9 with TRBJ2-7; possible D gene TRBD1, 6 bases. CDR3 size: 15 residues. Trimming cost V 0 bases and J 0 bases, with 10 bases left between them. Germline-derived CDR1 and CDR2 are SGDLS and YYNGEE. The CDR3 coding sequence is TGTGCCAGCAGCGTAGAAGGGGGACGCTCCTACGAGCAGTACTTC. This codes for CASSVEGGRSYEQYF. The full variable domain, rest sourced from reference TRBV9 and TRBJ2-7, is DSGVTQTPKHLITATGQRVTLRCSPRSGDLSVYWYQQSLDQGLQFLIQYYNGEERAKGNILERFSAQQFPDLHSELNLSSLELGDSALYFCASSVEGGRSYEQYFGPGTRLTVT.